This TCR beta chain was sequenced in a study of blood T cell repertoires in COVID-19. The wider study: Sources were T cells, B-cell-depleted T cells, or PBMCs; the material itself was cDNA or gDNA.

The germline CDR1 and CDR2 sequences are MNHEY and SVGAGI. The V end lost 0 bases, the J end lost 2 bases, and 10 bases lay between the germline ends. CDR3 size: 15 residues. This clone showed up just a few times. Profiling relied on immunoSEQ multiplex PCR, and the TCRdb table lists in-frame clones only, not all of them. Of some 250,000 clones in the sample, around 86% were seen once. Sequenced input: PBMCs or T cells enriched from blood (not recorded which). The clonotype was recovered from a woman in her thirties or forties with acute COVID-19. J is TRBJ1-2 and V is TRBV6-5; D remains unclear. The CDR3 sequence: CASSYSGNINYGYTF. CDR3 DNA sequence: TGTGCCAGCAGTTACTCCGGGAATATAAACTATGGCTACACCTTC.